These 2 T cell receptor beta chains came from one sample sequenced in a study of shared clonotypes between healthy human individuals. Positive CCR7 selection of CD45RO-negative cells yielded the naive CD8 cells, and terminally differentiated effector memory CD45RA+ cells were excluded. Here immunoSEQ multiplex PCR was the method, and the copy in TCRdb shows in-frame clones only, minus some. The top ten hold approximately 0.11% of the sample, which has hundreds of thousands of clones, roughly 95% seen once. Sequencing was done on a sample of naive CD8+ T cells sorted from blood. Receptors were obtained from a woman in her twenties or thirties in good health.

The chain joins TRBV7-6 to TRBJ2-5; D uncertain. The DNA end lines up better with TRBJ2-7; the J call may be wrong. The V gene's germline CDR1 is SGHVS and CDR2 FNYEAQ. The CDR3 runs to 12 residues. The CDR3 spells CASGQHSYEQYF. DNA of the CDR3: TGTGCCAGCGGGCAGCACTCCTACGAGCAGTACTTC.

The J gene is TRBJ1-1, the V gene TRBV30; D is possibly TRBD1 (5 bases). The CDR3 runs 14 residues. The germline V gene encodes CDR1 GTSNPN and CDR2 SVGIG (reference sequence). V was shortened by 1 base and J by 1 base, with 10 bases between the two germline ends. CDR3 sequence (DNA): TGTGCCTGGAGTGGGTACAGGACGAACACTGAAGCTTTCTTT. Translation gives CAWSGYRTNTEAFF.